The T cell receptor (beta chain) described here comes from a study of CD8 T cells in Susac syndrome. The controls were healthy donors who were matched for age and sex. It was with random hexamers that about 0.45 to 1 ug RNA was reverse transcribed. The immunoSEQ assay covered 54 Vbeta and 13 Jbeta segments for CDR3. From the immunoSEQ multiplex PCR reads, TCRdb called clonotypes with MiXCR, one entry per CDR3 protein. The table includes about 90,000 distinct CDR3 sequences, 90% to 95% detected once. Trimming cost V 6 bases and J 5 bases; bases outside gene matches: 6. This CDR3 spans 15 amino acids. Germline CDR1 is MNHEY and CDR2 is SVGAGI.

Sequencing was carried out using CD8+ T cells from PBMCs. This TCR was sampled from a human donor in good health. The chain has TRBV6-5 and TRBJ2-1; 11 bases line up with TRBD2. The CDR3 bases are TGTGCCAGCAGACTCCTAGCGGGGGGAAACAATGAGCAGTTCTTC. It codes for CASRLLAGGNNEQFF.